This is a list of T cell receptor beta chains from one sample in a study of technical replicates of blood from several donors. Sequencing was performed with immunoSEQ multiplex PCR; in TCRdb, only in-frame clones are kept and a portion is missing. The table has roughly 87,000 clones, roughly 94% seen once. Sequences were obtained from T cells isolated from PBMCs. The receptors stem from a human donor in good health. Both conserved end residues are part of each CDR3. A D gene is named only where the DNA matches it firmly. Size is omitted from some rows. Given values are once, few, many or a class for expanded clones.

j_gene	abundance	v_gene	d_gene	CDR3aa	CDR3nt
TRBJ2-5	NA	TRBV7-9	NA	CASSSPPLQETQYF	TGTGCCAGCAGCTCCCCACCACTTCAAGAGACCCAGTACTTC
TRBJ1-1	NA	TRBV6-5	NA	CASSYSGDPNTEAFF	TGTGCCAGCAGTTACTCGGGAGACCCCAACACTGAAGCTTTCTTT
TRBJ1-5	NA	TRBV28	TRBD1	CASSYQTGTQPQHF	TGTGCCAGCAGCTACCAGACAGGGACTCAGCCCCAGCATTTT
TRBJ1-5	NA	TRBV5-1	NA	CASRISTGKSSKSFISNQPQHF	TGCGCCAGCAGAATATCGACAGGAAAGAGTTCGAAAAGTTTCATTAGCAATCAGCCCCAGCATTTT
TRBJ2-7	NA	TRBV13	NA	CASSLGDEQYF	TGTGCCAGCAGCCTCGGGGACGAGCAGTACTTC
TRBJ2-4	NA	TRBV11-2	NA	CASSLEVYVGGIQYF	TGTGCCAGCAGCTTAGAGGTCTACGTAGGGGGCATTCAGTACTTC
TRBJ2-1	NA	TRBV7-6	NA	CASSLELRRIKYNEQFF	TGTGCCAGCAGCTTAGAACTGAGGAGGATAAAATACAATGAGCAGTTCTTC
TRBJ2-6	NA	TRBV27	TRBD2	CASSSPGLAGGPGANVLTF	TGTGCCAGCAGTTCCCCGGGACTAGCGGGAGGGCCTGGGGCCAACGTCCTGACTTTC
TRBJ2-7	NA	TRBV6-6	TRBD2	CASSLSGASSYEQYF	TGTGCCAGCAGTCTTAGCGGGGCGAGCTCCTACGAGCAGTACTTC
TRBJ1-1	NA	TRBV5-4	NA	CASSLGGGGRGEAFF	TGTGCCAGCAGCTTGGGGGGAGGGGGAAGGGGTGAAGCTTTCTTT
TRBJ1-1	few	TRBV6-1	TRBD1	CASGSRDRGWTEAFF	TGTGCCAGCGGGAGTCGGGACAGGGGATGGACTGAAGCTTTCTTT
TRBJ2-3	NA	TRBV6-4	TRBD1	CASSAYRGDTQYF	TGTGCCAGCAGTGCATACAGGGGAGATACGCAGTATTTT
TRBJ2-7	NA	TRBV7-9	NA	CASSPARYEQYF	TGTGCCAGCAGCCCCGCCCGGTACGAGCAGTACTTC
TRBJ1-2	NA	TRBV4-2	TRBD1	CASSRAGTGDNYGYTF	TGTGCCAGCAGCCGCGCCGGGACAGGAGATAACTATGGCTACACCTTC
TRBJ2-5	NA	TRBV11-3	TRBD1	CASSFYRGSGETQYF	TGTGCCAGCAGCTTCTACAGGGGGAGTGGGGAGACCCAGTACTTC
TRBJ2-2	NA	TRBV14	NA	CASSLSGGLGTGELFF	TGTGCCAGCAGCCTTTCTGGGGGCCTCGGAACCGGGGAGCTGTTTTTT
TRBJ1-2	NA	TRBV25-1	TRBD1	CASSESGQGAIVYGYTF	TGTGCCAGCAGTGAATCGGGACAGGGGGCGATTGTTTATGGCTACACCTTC
TRBJ1-1	NA	TRBV5-1	NA	CASSLTGIVSEAFF	TGCGCCAGCAGCTTGACAGGAATCGTCTCTGAAGCTTTCTTT
TRBJ1-2	NA	TRBV4-2	NA	CASSQDVGDRGGNYGYTF	TGTGCCAGCAGCCAAGATGTGGGCGACCGGGGAGGGAACTATGGCTACACCTTC
TRBJ1-2	NA	TRBV5-1	TRBD1	CASSLDSGGGGGYTF	TGCGCCAGCAGCTTGGATTCAGGGGGCGGAGGAGGCTACACCTTC
TRBJ2-1	NA	TRBV7-9	TRBD1	CASRRPGQPNEQFF	TGTGCCAGCAGACGTCCGGGACAGCCCAATGAGCAGTTCTTC
TRBJ1-1	NA	TRBV18	NA	CASSPPRGSNTEAFF	TGTGCCAGCTCACCGCCCAGGGGAAGCAACACTGAAGCTTTCTTT
TRBJ1-5	NA	TRBV18	TRBD1	CASSRTGDEGNQPQHF	TGTGCCAGCTCCCGAACAGGGGACGAGGGGAATCAGCCCCAGCATTTT
TRBJ1-4	NA	TRBV5-5	NA	CASSPRTSRNEKLFF	TGTGCCAGCAGCCCGAGGACAAGTCGTAATGAAAAACTGTTTTTT
TRBJ1-1	NA	TRBV7-8	NA	CASSLARIQTGNTEAFF	TGTGCCAGCAGCTTAGCCCGAATTCAGACAGGGAACACTGAAGCTTTCTTT
TRBJ2-3	once	TRBV11-2	NA	CASSLDGLGLGTDTQYF	TGTGCCAGCAGCTTAGATGGACTCGGACTGGGCACAGATACGCAGTATTTT
TRBJ2-7	NA	TRBV29-1	NA	CSVPKGPGTLTEQYF	TGCAGCGTGCCCAAGGGGCCGGGCACCCTTACTGAGCAGTACTTC
TRBJ2-1	NA	TRBV29-1	TRBD2	CSVKREWQFF	TGCAGCGTAAAGCGGGAGTGGCAGTTCTTC
TRBJ2-7	once	TRBV20-1	NA	CSASPEEEYF	TGCAGTGCTAGCCCAGAGGAGGAGTACTTC
TRBJ2-3	NA	TRBV9	NA	CASSVVGGGAGDTQYF	TGTGCCAGCAGCGTAGTAGGAGGGGGGGCAGGAGATACGCAGTATTTT
TRBJ2-7	NA	TRBV20-1	NA	CSASGYYEQYF	TGCAGTGCTAGCGGGTACTACGAGCAGTACTTC
TRBJ1-2	NA	TRBV27	NA	CASSLYTGSNGYTF	TGTGCCAGCAGTTTATACACGGGTAGTAATGGCTACACCTTC